This TCR beta chain was documented in a study of T cell changes during pregnancy in multiple sclerosis. TCRdb keeps only in-frame clones here, not all; method: immunoSEQ multiplex PCR. This table has over 45,000 clones, about 90% appearing once. The V gene's germline CDR1 is MNHEY and CDR2 SVGAGI. V was cut by 2 bases and J by 4 bases, with 15 bases left in between. The CDR3 is 16 amino acids. The specimen was peripheral blood, collected in the first trimester of pregnancy. The receptor's source is a female donor in good health, enrolled as a control in a pregnancy study. The rearrangement uses TRBV6-5 and TRBJ2-1; no clear D. The CDR3 loop reads CASSYVKVLKYNEQFF. CDR3 DNA: TGTGCCAGCAGTTACGTAAAGGTACTAAAGTACAATGAGCAGTTCTTC.